The 4 T cell receptor beta chains reported below all come from one sample, sequenced in a study of blood T cell repertoires in COVID-19. The data were produced by immunoSEQ multiplex PCR, yet TCRdb's version contains in-frame clones alone and is incomplete. The sample consists of approximately 100,000 clones, approximately 80% of them appearing once. The source material was peripheral blood. The receptors originated from a man in his fifties or sixties with acute or convalescent COVID-19.

V is TRBV19 and J is TRBJ1-5; 9 nucleotides match TRBD1. Germline V gene lookup returns CDR1 LNHDA and CDR2 SQIVND (reference sequence). The CDR3 is 19 amino acids. The junction had 13 bases not matched to a gene; V was cut back by 4 bases and J by 0 bases. This chain's CDR3 is CASSKVAGQGLYSNQPQHF. The CDR3 bases are TGTGCCAGTAGTAAAGTAGCGGGACAGGGACTTTATAGCAATCAGCCCCAGCATTTT.

In DNA, the CDR3 is TGTGCCAGCTCACAGACGGGGGGGCCGGGCAATGAGCAGTTCTTC. Its protein is CASSQTGGPGNEQFF. V gene TRBV18 combines with J gene TRBJ2-1, with 8 bases lining up with TRBD2. The CDR3 has 15 amino acids. The germline V gene encodes CDR1 KGHSH and CDR2 LQKENI. With 4 bases clipped from V and 6 bases from J, the junction kept 8 bases outside the gene matches.

The chain employs TRBV5-6 and TRBJ1-6; D is ambiguous. This CDR3 has 15 residues. Germline V gene data show CDR1 as SGHDT and CDR2 as YYEEEE. Trimming shortened V by 2 bases and J by 6 bases, and 12 bases separated the two germline ends. CDR3 DNA: TGTGCCAGCAGCTTCCAGAGGACTGCTAATTCACCCCTCCACTTT. It encodes CASSFQRTANSPLHF.

The J gene is TRBJ2-2, the V gene TRBV5-1, with D possibly being TRBD1 (6 bases). This CDR3 region has 15 residues. V dropped 4 bases and J dropped 2 bases, with 12 bases sitting between them. Germline CDR1 and CDR2: SGHRS and YFSETQ. CDR3 sequence: CASSRAGANTGELFF. CDR3 bases: TGCGCCAGCAGCAGGGCAGGGGCTAACACCGGGGAGCTGTTTTTT.